Reported below is one TCR beta chain. The antigen remains undetermined. This was the immunoSEQ v3 assay. Each library reached 2 million or so read pairs, or roughly 5-6.5 million at deep level. The assay was immunoSEQ multiplex PCR, and TCRdb's table has in-frame clones only and misses some. The sample has roughly 57,000 clones; roughly 77% are singletons. Time point noted: pre-treatment sample, taken before nivolumab and TIL therapy. Adults with stage 4 NSCLC were enrolled in a phase I trial. The sample comes from a study of TIL therapy for anti-PD-1-resistant metastatic lung cancer. Study summary: Patients then received nivolumab; progressors got lymphodepletion, TIL and IL-2. Study observations and caveats: TIL clonotype persistence in blood showed no apparent association with response.

The CDR3 covers 18 residues. The junction had 16 bases not matched to a gene; V was cut back by 0 bases and J by 6 bases. Per germline, CDR1 SGDLS and CDR2 YYNGEE. The TCR originated in a person aged 25-79 years with non-small cell lung cancer. The chain recombines TRBV9 with TRBJ2-3; 7 bases are shared with TRBD2. The material sequenced was blood, taken at baseline. CDR3 nucleotide sequence: TGTGCCAGCAGCGTAGCTGACCCCATCGGGGGGTCCCCCGATACGCAGTATTTT. It specifies CASSVADPIGGSPDTQYF. The variable domain in full, with the rest retrieved from reference TRBV9 and TRBJ2-3, is DSGVTQTPKHLITATGQRVTLRCSPRSGDLSVYWYQQSLDQGLQFLIQYYNGEERAKGNILERFSAQQFPDLHSELNLSSLELGDSALYFCASSVADPIGGSPDTQYFGPGTRLTVL.